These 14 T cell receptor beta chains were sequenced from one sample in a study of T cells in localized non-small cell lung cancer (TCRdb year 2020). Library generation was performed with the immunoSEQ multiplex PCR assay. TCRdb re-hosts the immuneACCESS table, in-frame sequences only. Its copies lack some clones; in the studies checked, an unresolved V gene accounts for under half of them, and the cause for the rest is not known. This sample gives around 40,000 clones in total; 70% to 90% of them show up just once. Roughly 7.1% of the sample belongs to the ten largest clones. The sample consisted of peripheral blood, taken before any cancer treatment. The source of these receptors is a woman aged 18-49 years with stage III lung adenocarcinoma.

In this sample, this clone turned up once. The CDR3 reads CASLPGFGGEKLFF. The CDR3 nucleotides are TGTGCCAGCTTACCCGGGTTTGGTGGTGAAAAACTGTTTTTT. The genes are TRBV25-1 and TRBJ1-4; D unclear. Trimming cost V 8 bases and J 7 bases, with 17 bases left between them. The CDR3 length is 14 residues. Per germline, CDR1 MGHDK and CDR2 SYGVNS.

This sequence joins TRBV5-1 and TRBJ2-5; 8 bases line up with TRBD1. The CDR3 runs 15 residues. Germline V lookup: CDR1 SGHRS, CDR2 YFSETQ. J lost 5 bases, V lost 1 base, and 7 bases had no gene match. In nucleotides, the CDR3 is TGCGCCAGCAGCTTGACAGGACAGGGACTTGAGACCCAGTACTTC. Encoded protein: CASSLTGQGLETQYF.

DNA of the CDR3: TGCGCCAGCAGCTTGGGACTAGCGGGGGGTTACAATGAGCAGTTCTTC. Its protein is CASSLGLAGGYNEQFF. V gene TRBV5-1 combines with J gene TRBJ2-1; TRBD2 agrees at 13 bases. Germline trimming cut 0 bases from V and 4 bases from J; bases unmatched to any gene: 1. The CDR3 has 16 residues. The germline V gene encodes CDR1 SGHRS and CDR2 YFSETQ.

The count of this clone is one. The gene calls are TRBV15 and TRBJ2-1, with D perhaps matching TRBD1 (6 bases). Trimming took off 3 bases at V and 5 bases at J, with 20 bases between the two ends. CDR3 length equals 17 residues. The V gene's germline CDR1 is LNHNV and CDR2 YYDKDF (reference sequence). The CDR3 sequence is CATSRGRGLQGNNEQFF. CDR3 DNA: TGTGCCACCAGCAGGGGAAGAGGATTGCAGGGGAACAATGAGCAGTTCTTC.

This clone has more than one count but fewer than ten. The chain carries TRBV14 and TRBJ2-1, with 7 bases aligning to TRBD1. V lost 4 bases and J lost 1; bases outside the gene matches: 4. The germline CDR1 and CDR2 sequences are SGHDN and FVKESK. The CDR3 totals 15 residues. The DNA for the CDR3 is TGTGCCAGCAGCCCAGCGGACAGGTCCTACAATGAGCAGTTCTTC. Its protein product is CASSPADRSYNEQFF.

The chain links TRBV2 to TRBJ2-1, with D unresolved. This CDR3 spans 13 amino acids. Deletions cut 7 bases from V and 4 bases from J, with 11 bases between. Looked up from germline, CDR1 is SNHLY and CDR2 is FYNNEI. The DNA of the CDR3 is TGTGCCAGCAACCTACGGCAGTACAATGAGCAGTTCTTC. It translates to CASNLRQYNEQFF.

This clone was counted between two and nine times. The CDR3 DNA follows: TGTGCCAGTAGTATCGCCAGGGCCTCTGGAAACACCATATATTTT. This sequence encodes CASSIARASGNTIYF. The chain uses TRBV19 and TRBJ1-3, with D possibly matching TRBD1 (5 bases). The germline V gene has CDR1 LNHDA and CDR2 SQIVND (reference sequence). The ends were cut back, 3 bases at V and 0 bases at J, with 9 bases in the middle. There are 15 residues in the CDR3.

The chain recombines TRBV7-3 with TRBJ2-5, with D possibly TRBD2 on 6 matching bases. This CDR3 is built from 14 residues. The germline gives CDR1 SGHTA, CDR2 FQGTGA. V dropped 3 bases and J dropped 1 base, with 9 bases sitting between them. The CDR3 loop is CASSFGGSQETQYF. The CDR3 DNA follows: TGTGCCAGCAGCTTCGGGGGATCCCAAGAGACCCAGTACTTC.

CDR3 loop: CASTSSANYGYTF. As DNA, the CDR3 is TGTGCCAGCACATCCAGTGCGAACTATGGCTACACCTTC. The chain has TRBV6-4 and TRBJ1-2; D not resolved. Germline V gene data show CDR1 as MRHNA and CDR2 as SNTAGT. V was trimmed by 7 bases and J by 2 bases, leaving 11 bases between them. The CDR3 has 13 residues.

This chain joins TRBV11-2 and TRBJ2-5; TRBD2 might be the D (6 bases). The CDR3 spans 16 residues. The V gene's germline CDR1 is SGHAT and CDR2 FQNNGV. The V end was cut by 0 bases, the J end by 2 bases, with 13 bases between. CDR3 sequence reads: CASSLDIGTGQETQYF. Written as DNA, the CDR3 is TGTGCCAGCAGCTTAGACATAGGGACTGGGCAAGAGACCCAGTACTTC.

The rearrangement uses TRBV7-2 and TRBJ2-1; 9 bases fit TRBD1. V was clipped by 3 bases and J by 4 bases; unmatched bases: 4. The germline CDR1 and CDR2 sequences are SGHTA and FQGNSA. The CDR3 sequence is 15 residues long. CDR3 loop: CASSFAGTGYNEQFF. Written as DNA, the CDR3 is TGTGCCAGCAGCTTTGCCGGGACAGGGTACAATGAGCAGTTCTTC.

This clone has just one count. The DNA of the CDR3 is TGTGCCGCCGGACAGGAGCTGAACACTGAAGCTTTCTTT. This sequence encodes CAAGQELNTEAFF. The chain links TRBV5-4 to TRBJ1-1; the match to TRBD1 covers 7 bases. CDR1 SGHNT and CDR2 YYREEE come from the germline V gene (reference sequence). After removal of 10 bases from V and 0 bases from J, the junction contained 6 bases not matched to a gene. This CDR3 region has 13 residues.

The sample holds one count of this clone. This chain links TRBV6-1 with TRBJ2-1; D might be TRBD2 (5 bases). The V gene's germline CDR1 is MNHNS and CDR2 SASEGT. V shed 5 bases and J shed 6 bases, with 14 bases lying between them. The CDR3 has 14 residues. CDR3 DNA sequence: TGTGCCAGCAGTCTCTTGGGGAGTCGCAATGAGCAGTTCTTC. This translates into CASSLLGSRNEQFF.

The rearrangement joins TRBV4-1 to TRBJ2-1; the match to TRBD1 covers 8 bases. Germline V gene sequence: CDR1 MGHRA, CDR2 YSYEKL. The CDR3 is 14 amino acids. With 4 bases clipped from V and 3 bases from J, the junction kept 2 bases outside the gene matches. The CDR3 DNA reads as TGCGCCAGCAGCCCCGGACAGGGCTACAATGAGCAGTTCTTC. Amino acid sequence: CASSPGQGYNEQFF.